These T cell receptor beta chains were read from a single sample in a study of Tregs in tolerant kidney transplant recipients. Sequencing used immunoSEQ multiplex PCR; TCRdb keeps in-frame clones, though not all of them. Of 200,000 to 300,000 clones listed, 80% to 85% were seen once; the top ten hold around 0.61%. The sequenced material came from CD4+ T cells from blood. The receptor source for this set is a human donor in good health. Both conserved end residues are part of each CDR3. Each record gives: J gene, D gene, clone size, V gene, CDR3 DNA, CDR3 protein. D genes are given only for firm matches. Size values are once, few and many counts, or a class for expanded clones, and some rows have none.

>TRBJ1-2|.|.|TRBV15
TGTGCCACCAGCCCAGCCATAACAGACTATGGCTACACCTTC
CATSPAITDYGYTF
>TRBJ2-7|.|.|TRBV6-6
TGTGCCAGCAGTTACACGGCTACCTACGAGCAGTACTTC
CASSYTATYEQYF
>TRBJ1-1|TRBD1|.|TRBV27
TGTGCCAGCAGCCGGACAGGGGCGAACACTGAAGCTTTCTTT
CASSRTGANTEAFF
>TRBJ1-2|.|once|TRBV10-3
TGTGCCACGTCGAGCCAGGTCCGCGATGGCTACACCTTC
CATSSQVRDGYTF
>TRBJ1-2|.|once|TRBV7-9
TGTGCCAGCAGCTTAGCGTCCCTGCCTAACTATGGCTACACCTTC
CASSLASLPNYGYTF
>TRBJ2-2|TRBD1|.|TRBV19
TGTGCCAGTAGCCACCGGGACAGGGGTTTTACCGGGGAGCTGTTTTTT
CASSHRDRGFTGELFF
>TRBJ1-5|TRBD1|.|TRBV4-2
TGTGCCAGCAGCCATGGGGACAGCTACAATCAGCCCCAGCATTTT
CASSHGDSYNQPQHF
>TRBJ2-7|TRBD1|many|TRBV5-8
TGTGCCAGCAGCCGACAGGGAAGAGGGGAGCAGTACTTC
CASSRQGRGEQYF
>TRBJ2-1|TRBD2|.|TRBV4-2
TGTGCCAGCAGCCAAGGGGCTAGCGGGAGGTACAATGAGCAGTTCTTC
CASSQGASGRYNEQFF
>TRBJ2-3|.|.|TRBV11-2
TGTGCCAGCAGCCAGGGGGGTGATACGCAGTATTTT
CASSQGGDTQYF
>TRBJ1-2|.|.|TRBV4-2
TGTGCCAGCAGCCAAGATTACTATGGCTACACCTTC
CASSQDYYGYTF